A single sample gave rise to the 20 T cell receptor beta chains below, sequenced in a study of blood T cell repertoires in COVID-19. Clones were sequenced by immunoSEQ multiplex PCR, and TCRdb holds only the in-frame ones, with some missing. Of about 500,000 clones in the sample, 85% to 90% were seen once. The source material was peripheral blood. These receptors all come from a man in his late teens or twenties with COVID-19, enrolled during active disease.

The V gene is TRBV7-3, the J gene TRBJ2-7; D is possibly TRBD2 (6 bases). The germline V gene has CDR1 SGHTA and CDR2 FQGTGA. CDR3 length equals 14 residues. Between the trimmed V and J ends, which lost 5 bases and 2 bases, there was a span of 13 bases. The CDR3 protein is CASSPSGWTYEQYF. The CDR3 region has the DNA TGTGCCAGCAGCCCCAGCGGGTGGACCTACGAGCAGTACTTC. Filled out from reference TRBV7-3 and TRBJ2-7, the complete variable domain reads GAGVSQTPSNKVTEKGKYVELRCDPISGHTALYWYRQSLGQGPEFLIYFQGTGAADDSGLPNDRFFAVRPEGSVSTLKIQRTERGDSAVYLCASSPSGWTYEQYFGPGTRLTVT.

J is TRBJ1-1 and V is TRBV13, with D maybe TRBD1 (6 bases). The CDR3 sequence is 12 residues long. Germline CDR1 is PRHDT and CDR2 is FYEKMQ (reference sequence). V gave up 5 bases and J gave up 5 bases, with 9 bases separating them. In nucleotides, the CDR3 is TGTGCCAGCAGCAGGGGGTGGACTGAAGCTTTCTTT. Translation gives CASSRGWTEAFF.

V usage is TRBV5-1 and J usage is TRBJ1-2; no reliable D call. Germline V gene data show CDR1 as SGHRS and CDR2 as YFSETQ. V was clipped by 2 bases and J by 4 bases, with 18 bases between them. The CDR3 length is 16 residues. DNA for the CDR3: TGCGCCAGCAGCTTAGAGGCCTCAACGTTCGCCTATGGCTACACCTTC. Encoded protein: CASSLEASTFAYGYTF.

Of note for this clone: Other DNA sequences within the sample encode an identical CDR3. The CDR3 coding sequence is TGTGCCAGCAGCCGCCAGGGGAGCAATCAGCCCCAGCATTTT. It is translated as CASSRQGSNQPQHF. The gene calls are TRBV3-1 (or the pseudogene TRBV3-2) and TRBJ1-5; maybe TRBD1 (6 bases). This CDR3 region has 14 residues. Germline loops: CDR1 LGHDT, CDR2 YNNKEL (reference sequence). V lost 4 bases and J 1 base, leaving 8 bases between the germline ends.

The V and J genes are TRBV2 and TRBJ1-6, with 10 positions matching TRBD1. Germline trimming cut 6 bases from V and 7 bases from J; bases unmatched to any gene: 3. There are 14 residues in the CDR3. CDR1 and CDR2 (germline): SNHLY, FYNNEI. The CDR3 spells CASSRDRGNSPLHF. DNA of the CDR3: TGTGCCAGCAGCCGGGACAGGGGCAATTCACCCCTCCACTTT. Full variable domain (outside the CDR3, taken from reference TRBV2 and TRBJ1-6): EPEVTQTPSHQVTQMGQEVILRCVPISNHLYFYWYRQILGQKVEFLVSFYNNEISEKSEIFDDQFSVERPDGSNFTLKIRSTKLEDSAMYFCASSRDRGNSPLHFGNGTRLTVT.

The sample holds a few counts of this clone. The chain links TRBV6-1 to TRBJ1-3; no clear D gene. V lost 3 bases and J 11 bases, leaving 17 bases between the germline ends. CDR1 and CDR2 from the germline V gene are MNHNS and SASEGT. The CDR3 consists of 14 residues. This chain's CDR3 is CASSEVGGQVAIYF. CDR3 nucleotide sequence: TGTGCCAGCAGTGAGGTTGGAGGTCAGGTCGCCATATATTTT.

This clone appeared a few times. The genes are TRBV7-9 and TRBJ2-2; TRBD1 aligns across 11 bases. Germline V gene sequence: CDR1 SEHNR, CDR2 FQNEAQ (reference sequence). This CDR3 contains 18 residues. V lost 1 base and J lost 2; bases outside the gene matches: 6. The CDR3 sequence: CASSLDRTGGPNTGELFF. The CDR3 bases are TGTGCCAGCAGCTTAGATAGGACAGGGGGCCCTAACACCGGGGAGCTGTTTTTT. Complete variable domain (other parts from reference TRBV7-9 and TRBJ2-2): DTGVSQNPRHKITKRGQNVTFRCDPISEHNRLYWYRQTLGQGPEFLTYFQNEAQLEKSRLLSDRFSAERPKGSFSTLEIQRTEQGDSAMYLCASSLDRTGGPNTGELFFGEGSRLTVL.

This clone was detected only a few times. The chain links TRBV2 to TRBJ2-1; 13 nucleotides line up with TRBD2. The CDR3 loop spans 15 amino acids. Germline loops: CDR1 SNHLY, CDR2 FYNNEI. V lost 4 bases, J lost 10 bases, and 7 bases stayed unmatched. The DNA of the CDR3 is TGTGCCAGCAGTGGATCGGGACTAGCGGGACTCGAGCAGTTCTTC. Translating it yields CASSGSGLAGLEQFF.

This clone showed up just once. The genes are TRBV6-9 and TRBJ2-7; D remains ambiguous. CDR1 is MNHGY and CDR2 is SVAAGI in the germline V gene. The CDR3 has 14 residues. Trimming removed 2 bases at V and 3 bases at J, with 11 bases between. CDR3 nucleotides: TGTGCCAGCAGTTATGATCACGACAACTACGAGCAGTACTTC. Amino acid sequence: CASSYDHDNYEQYF.

This clone was observed a few times. The chain links TRBV10-3 to TRBJ1-1; 8 nucleotides align to TRBD1. From germline, CDR1 is ENHRY and CDR2 SYGVKD. V gave up 7 bases and J gave up 2 bases; unmatched junction bases: 9. There are 15 residues in the CDR3. The CDR3 here is CAITRTGSPNTEAFF. CDR3 nucleotide sequence: TGTGCCATCACTCGGACAGGGTCGCCAAACACTGAAGCTTTCTTT.

The chain carries TRBV6-5 and TRBJ2-1; 7 bases match TRBD2. In germline, CDR1 is MNHEY, CDR2 SVGAGI. This CDR3 spans 14 amino acids. V shed 6 bases and J 14 bases; nucleotides not matched to a gene: 16. For the CDR3, the DNA is TGTGCCAGCAGGAACCGAGGGAGGGAGCAGACTGAGTTCTTC. It translates to CASRNRGREQTEFF.

The chain joins TRBV29-1 to TRBJ2-7, with 9 bases fitting TRBD2. V lost 2 bases to trimming and J lost 3 bases; unmatched junction nucleotides: 5. This CDR3 has 14 residues. Germline CDR1 SQVTM, CDR2 ANQGSEA. CDR3 nucleotide sequence: TGCAGCGTTGAACCGGGACTAGCACTCTACGAGCAGTACTTC. Amino acids: CSVEPGLALYEQYF.

This clone was observed once. The V call is TRBV6-5, the J call TRBJ1-4; possible D gene TRBD1, 5 bases. CDR3 length: 14 amino acids. Between the trimmed V and J ends, which lost 2 bases and 4 bases, there was a span of 8 bases. The germline V gene has CDR1 MNHEY and CDR2 SVGAGI. CDR3 residues: CASSYTGGNEKLFF. DNA for the CDR3: TGTGCCAGCAGTTACACCGGGGGTAATGAAAAACTGTTTTTT.

The rearrangement joins TRBV11-3 to TRBJ2-6; tentative D call: TRBD2 (6 bases). V gave up 5 bases and J gave up 4 bases, with 15 bases separating them. Germline CDR1 SGHNT, CDR2 YENEEA. The CDR3 sequence is 16 residues long. This CDR3 is CASSTRLEPGANVLTF. For the CDR3, the DNA is TGTGCCAGCAGCACTCGACTAGAGCCCGGGGCCAACGTCCTGACTTTC.

The rearrangement uses TRBV6-5 and TRBJ2-1; D may be TRBD1 (5 bases). The germline V gene encodes CDR1 MNHEY and CDR2 SVGAGI. CDR3 length equals 14 residues. The V end was cut by 3 bases, the J end by 7 bases, with 13 bases between. The chain's CDR3 is CASSYRGRTNEQFF. The CDR3 DNA reads as TGTGCCAGCAGTTATAGGGGCCGGACGAATGAGCAGTTCTTC.

The chain combines TRBV7-9 with TRBJ2-7, with 7 bases fitting TRBD2. J gave up 2 bases and V 1 base, and 8 bases lay outside the gene matches. CDR1 SEHNR and CDR2 FQNEAQ come from the germline V gene (reference sequence). CDR3 size: 16 residues. In nucleotides, the CDR3 is TGTGCCAGCAGCTTAGATGGGCTAGCGGAGCCCTACGAGCAGTACTTC. Translation gives CASSLDGLAEPYEQYF.

The chain has TRBV27 and TRBJ2-4; TRBD1 matches at 12 bases. The ends lost 6 bases at V and 6 bases at J; junction bases unmatched: 12. Germline CDR1 reads MNHEY; CDR2 reads SMNVEV (reference sequence). The CDR3 extends over 17 amino acids. DNA of the CDR3: TGTGCCAGCAGACCAGCCCGGGACAGGGGGCGCCTAAACATTCAGTACTTC. This translates into CASRPARDRGRLNIQYF.

The V and J genes are TRBV18 and TRBJ1-2; possibly TRBD1 for D (6 bases). The CDR3 loop spans 15 amino acids. The V gene's germline CDR1 is KGHSH and CDR2 LQKENI. Trimming took 3 bases from V and 0 from J, leaving 11 bases between them. The CDR3 nucleotides are TGTGCCAGCTCACCGACAGGAGGAACTAACTATGGCTACACCTTC. Protein: CASSPTGGTNYGYTF.

This clone was seen once. The chain uses TRBV5-1 and TRBJ2-7, with unresolved D. V lost 4 bases, J lost 1 base, and 9 bases lay in between. The CDR3 runs to 13 residues. In germline, CDR1 is SGHRS, CDR2 YFSETQ. Here the CDR3 DNA reads TGCGCCAGCAGCGGGCTCGGATCCTACGAGCAGTACTTC. This gives the protein CASSGLGSYEQYF.

The chain is built from TRBV19 and TRBJ1-2; weak D call: TRBD1 (6 bases). Germline assignment: CDR1 LNHDA and CDR2 SQIVND (reference sequence). V dropped 1 base and J dropped 6 bases, with 12 bases sitting between them. This CDR3 region has 14 residues. CDR3 sequence reads: CASSIVATGDGYTF. Written as DNA, the CDR3 is TGTGCCAGTAGTATAGTGGCGACAGGAGATGGCTACACCTTC.